Listed here are 31 T cell receptor beta chains from one sample, sequenced in a study of identical twins. TCRdb ran MiXCR on the 5' RACE reads and lists one entry per CDR3 protein. The sample consists of about 720,000 distinct CDR3 sequences, 8.6% of them appearing once. The same data also contributed to another study, on yellow fever vaccine responses in identical twins.

Sequencing was done on a sample of PBMCs. These receptors were obtained from a woman aged 18-30 years in good health.

The V and J genes are TRBV9 and TRBJ2-5, with 7 bases fitting TRBD2. V was clipped by 3 bases and J by 3 bases; unmatched bases: 8. The CDR3 has 15 residues. Per the germline V gene, CDR1 is SGDLS and CDR2 is YYNGEE. The CDR3 coding sequence is TGTGCCAGCAGCGCAACCGGGACTACCGAAGAGACCCAGTACTTC. Translation gives CASSATGTTEETQYF.

The table lists this clonotype with a count of one. The chain employs TRBV12-3 or TRBV12-4 and TRBJ2-7; 10 bases line up with TRBD1. There are 14 residues in the CDR3. The V and J ends lost 5 bases and 5 bases, in that order; junction bases with no gene match: 6. The CDR3 sequence is CASSHGDRGHEQYF. The CDR3, as DNA: TGTGCCAGCAGTCACGGGGACAGGGGCCACGAGCAGTACTTC.

This clonotype was seen repeatedly, ten times or more. The genes are TRBV20-1 and TRBJ2-1, with D maybe TRBD1 (6 bases). With 6 bases removed from V and 5 bases from J, the gap between germline ends came to 17 bases. There are 14 residues in the CDR3. The V gene's germline CDR1 is DFQATT and CDR2 SNEGSKA (reference sequence). The CDR3 protein is CSAPEAGADNEQFF. The CDR3 DNA is TGCAGTGCCCCGGAAGCAGGGGCAGACAATGAGCAGTTCTTC.

In this sample, this clonotype turned up many times. V and J are TRBV7-2 and TRBJ2-3; weak D call: TRBD1 (6 bases). The CDR3 extends over 13 amino acids. V was clipped by 6 bases and J by 2 bases, with 9 bases between them. CDR1 is SGHTA and CDR2 is FQGNSA in the germline V gene. The CDR3 spells CASRQGNTDTQYF. In DNA, the CDR3 is TGTGCCAGCAGACAGGGAAACACAGATACGCAGTATTTT.

This clonotype was counted many times. The chain joins TRBV3-1 to TRBJ1-1, with D tentatively TRBD1 (6 bases). This CDR3 comprises 14 residues. Trimming removed 6 bases at V and 0 bases at J, with 11 bases between. Per the germline V gene, CDR1 is LGHDT and CDR2 is YNNKEL (reference sequence). The CDR3: CASSPQGLNTEAFF. DNA of the CDR3: TGTGCCAGCAGTCCTCAGGGGTTGAACACTGAAGCTTTCTTT.

This clonotype was counted only a few times. The CDR3 bases are TGTGCCAGCAGCCCCCGGGCCAGACGCCAGGATACGCAGTATTTT. It specifies CASSPRARRQDTQYF. The chain couples TRBV3-1 to TRBJ2-3, with D unclear. CDR3 length: 15 amino acids. CDR1 is LGHDT and CDR2 is YNNKEL in the germline V gene (reference sequence). The V gene lost 4 bases and the J gene lost 6 bases, with 17 bases spanning the gap.

Here the CDR3 DNA reads TGTGCCAGCAGTCACGGGGACACCTACGAGCAGTACTTC. It specifies CASSHGDTYEQYF. The rearrangement joins TRBV6-2 or TRBV6-3 to TRBJ2-7, with a weak D call TRBD1 (6 bases). Per germline, CDR1 MNHEY and CDR2 SVGEGT. V lost 5 bases, J lost 2 bases, and 10 bases lay in between. The CDR3 contains 13 residues.

The V gene is TRBV7-8, the J gene TRBJ2-4; D perhaps matches TRBD1 (6 bases). The CDR3 has 14 amino acids. The germline V gene has CDR1 SGHVS and CDR2 FQNEAQ. V lost 5 bases and J lost 10, with 18 bases in between. The DNA of the CDR3 is TGTGCCAGCAGCGGCACGGACGTGGGGGCAATTCAGTACTTC. Encoded protein: CASSGTDVGAIQYF.

In this sample, this clonotype turned up many times. This chain links TRBV29-1 with TRBJ2-5; D tentatively reads TRBD1 or TRBD2 (5 bases each). Trimming removed 3 bases from V and 5 bases from J, with 10 bases in between. Looked up from germline, CDR1 is SQVTM and CDR2 is ANQGSEA. The CDR3 runs to 12 residues. The CDR3 nucleotides are TGCAGCGTTGATGGGGGTAGTGAGACCCAGTACTTC. Residues: CSVDGGSETQYF.

The DNA for the CDR3 is TGTGCCAGCAGCTACTCGACTAGGATTGGAGATACGCAGTATTTT. Protein: CASSYSTRIGDTQYF. V gene TRBV13 combines with J gene TRBJ2-3; TRBD2 might be the D (6 bases). CDR1 is PRHDT and CDR2 is FYEKMQ in the germline V gene (reference sequence). The V end lost 4 bases, the J end lost 5 bases, and 16 bases lay between the germline ends. This CDR3 region has 15 residues.

V gene TRBV6-2 or TRBV6-3 combines with J gene TRBJ1-2; TRBD1 is a possible D gene (5 bases). The germline gives CDR1 MNHEY, CDR2 SVGEGT. V dropped 7 bases and J dropped 4 bases, with 22 bases sitting between them. CDR3 length equals 16 residues. The CDR3 DNA sequence: TGTGCCAGCAATCCCTTCGACAGAGGTCTAGGCTATGGCTACACCTTC. Translation: CASNPFDRGLGYGYTF.

This chain uses TRBV7-2 with TRBJ2-7, with D maybe TRBD1 (5 bases). From germline, CDR1 is SGHTA and CDR2 FQGNSA. The CDR3 covers 16 residues. V was trimmed by 1 base and J by 3 bases, leaving 16 bases between them. The CDR3 is CASSLVRQGGVYEQYF. CDR3 DNA sequence: TGTGCCAGCAGCTTAGTTCGGCAGGGCGGCGTCTACGAGCAGTACTTC.

This clonotype was detected many times. The rearrangement uses TRBV3-1 and TRBJ1-1, with 7 nucleotides matching TRBD1. The junction had 8 bases not matched to a gene; V was cut back by 5 bases and J by 11 bases. Germline CDR1 reads LGHDT; CDR2 reads YNNKEL (reference sequence). The CDR3 has 12 residues. The CDR3 protein is CASSEQGKLAFF. The CDR3 DNA is TGTGCCAGCAGCGAACAGGGGAAGCTGGCTTTCTTT.

This clonotype was counted at least ten times. The chain links TRBV7-9 to TRBJ2-5, with D possibly being TRBD1 or TRBD2 (5 bases each). Trimming pared 10 bases from V and 5 bases from J, leaving 20 bases between. The CDR3 extends over 14 amino acids. The germline V gene has CDR1 SEHNR and CDR2 FQNEAQ (reference sequence). The CDR3 loop reads CAMNPGPNGETQYF. The CDR3 region has the DNA TGTGCCATGAACCCGGGACCGAACGGGGAGACCCAGTACTTC. Full variable domain (missing parts from reference TRBV7-9 and TRBJ2-5): DTGVSQNPRHKITKRGQNVTFRCDPISEHNRLYWYRQTLGQGPEFLTYFQNEAQLEKSRLLSDRFSAERPKGSFSTLEIQRTEQGDSAMYLCAMNPGPNGETQYFGPGTRLLVL.

V usage is TRBV27 and J usage is TRBJ2-5, with 14 bases identical to TRBD2. Germline values: CDR1 MNHEY, CDR2 SMNVEV (reference sequence). The ends lost 8 bases at V and 4 bases at J; junction bases unmatched: 18. The CDR3 totals 19 residues. The CDR3: CASGQLGPGLAGVLETQYF. The CDR3, as DNA: TGTGCCAGCGGCCAGCTGGGACCGGGACTAGCGGGAGTATTAGAGACCCAGTACTTC.

This clonotype has only a few counts. V and J are TRBV18 and TRBJ2-7; D is unresolved. Germline-derived CDR1 and CDR2 are KGHSH and LQKENI. V shed 3 bases and J shed 7 bases, with 13 bases lying between them. The CDR3 consists of 13 residues. The CDR3 DNA reads TGTGCCAGCTCACCCACCACAGTTATTGAGCAGTACTTC. This translates into CASSPTTVIEQYF. Using reference TRBV18 and TRBJ2-7 for the parts outside the CDR3, the full variable domain is NAGVMQNPRHLVRRRGQEARLRCSPMKGHSHVYWYRQLPEEGLKFMVYLQKENIIDESGMPKERFSAEFPKEGPSILRIQQVVRGDSAAYFCASSPTTVIEQYFGPGTRLTVT.

The gene calls are TRBV5-8 and TRBJ2-1; D gene unclear. CDR3 size: 14 residues. Germline V gives CDR1 SGHTS, CDR2 YDEGEE. Deletions cut 0 bases from V and 5 bases from J, with 9 bases between. This CDR3 reads CASSLVVTDNEQFF. In DNA, the CDR3 is TGTGCCAGCAGCTTGGTGGTAACAGACAATGAGCAGTTCTTC.

This clonotype turned up a few times. The chain is built from TRBV20-1 and TRBJ2-5; 12 bases match TRBD1. Trimming at V came to 6 bases and at J to 9 bases, leaving 14 bases not matched to a gene. Germline V gives CDR1 DFQATT, CDR2 SNEGSKA (reference sequence). CDR3 length: 15 residues. The CDR3 region is CSAIIPGQGAAAQYF. DNA for the CDR3: TGCAGTGCAATAATACCGGGACAGGGGGCCGCGGCCCAGTACTTC.

This clonotype was seen many times. This sequence joins TRBV7-9 and TRBJ2-3, with no clear D. This CDR3 has 14 residues. Germline V CDR1 and CDR2: SEHNR, FQNEAQ (reference sequence). The ends were cut back, 5 bases at V and 2 bases at J, with 11 bases in the middle. The CDR3 DNA reads as TGTGCCAGCAGCGACAACAAATACACAGATACGCAGTATTTT. It translates to CASSDNKYTDTQYF.

CDR3 sequence (DNA): TGTGCCAGCAGTGAAACAGGAAACACCATATATTTT. This gives the protein CASSETGNTIYF. This chain links TRBV12-3 or TRBV12-4 with TRBJ1-3; D uncertain. The ends were cut back, 5 bases at V and 4 bases at J, with 6 bases in the middle. The length of the CDR3 is 12 residues.

Only a few counts were recorded for this clonotype. The chain links TRBV6-2 or TRBV6-3 to TRBJ2-7; the match to TRBD1 covers 7 bases. This CDR3 comprises 16 residues. V gave up 0 bases and J gave up 0 bases; unmatched junction bases: 5. Germline V CDR1 and CDR2: MNHEY, SVGEGT. The CDR3 reads CASSYSRAGGSYEQYF. In nucleotides, the CDR3 is TGTGCCAGCAGTTACTCCCGGGCAGGGGGCTCCTACGAGCAGTACTTC.

The rearrangement uses TRBV29-1 and TRBJ2-3; TRBD2 aligns across 13 bases. Trimming removed 4 bases from V and 5 bases from J; junction bases left unmatched: 12. The CDR3 length is 17 residues. Germline V gene lookup returns CDR1 SQVTM and CDR2 ANQGSEA. The CDR3 sequence is CSVGAPGTSGKKDTQYF. In nucleotides, the CDR3 is TGCAGCGTTGGGGCTCCCGGGACTAGCGGGAAGAAAGATACGCAGTATTTT.

This clonotype has only a few counts. V gene TRBV20-1 combines with J gene TRBJ2-1, with 7 bases fitting TRBD1. The germline CDR1 and CDR2 sequences are DFQATT and SNEGSKA (reference sequence). This CDR3 spans 14 amino acids. Trimming at V came to 2 bases and at J to 10 bases, leaving 11 bases not matched to a gene. CDR3 bases: TGCAGTGCTAGATCCAATCCCAACAGGGGCGAGCAGTTCTTC. Translating gives CSARSNPNRGEQFF.

This clonotype was observed many times. The chain employs TRBV12-3 or TRBV12-4 and TRBJ2-5; possible D gene TRBD1, 5 bases. Between the trimmed V and J ends, which lost 4 bases and 5 bases, there was a span of 11 bases. The CDR3 has 13 amino acids. CDR3 bases: TGTGCCAGCAGTTCCAGGGTTCAGGAGACCCAGTACTTC. This translates into CASSSRVQETQYF.

This chain connects TRBV4-3 to TRBJ2-2; 11 bases are a match to TRBD2. V shed 1 base, J shed 4 bases, and the junction held 11 bases outside the gene matches. CDR1 and CDR2 from the germline V gene are LGHNA and YSLEER. This CDR3 spans 19 amino acids. CDR3 sequence: CASSQAQLAGVYGTGELFF. The CDR3 bases are TGCGCCAGCAGCCAAGCCCAACTAGCGGGAGTTTACGGCACCGGGGAGCTGTTTTTT.

This clonotype was recorded many times. J is TRBJ2-1 and V is TRBV4-2; a weak D match, TRBD1 (5 bases). The CDR3 runs 14 residues. Germline V lookup: CDR1 LGHNA, CDR2 YNFKEQ. The germline V and J ends were trimmed by 3 bases and 2 bases, with 8 bases remaining between them. CDR3 amino acids: CASSHVTAYNEQFF. CDR3 coding DNA: TGTGCCAGCAGCCACGTGACAGCCTACAATGAGCAGTTCTTC.

This clonotype was seen repeatedly, ten times or more. This chain uses TRBV12-3 or TRBV12-4 with TRBJ1-3; no clear D. The CDR3 length is 12 residues. V was shortened by 6 bases and J by 2 bases, with 5 bases between the two germline ends. CDR3 nucleotide sequence: TGTGCCAGCAGATTCACTGGAAACACCATATATTTT. Protein sequence: CASRFTGNTIYF.

The J gene is TRBJ2-7, the V gene TRBV16; the D is unclear. The CDR3 length is 12 residues. Trimming removed 1 base from V and 6 bases from J, with 7 bases in between. Germline CDR1 KGHSY, CDR2 FQNENV. The DNA for the CDR3 is TGTGCCAGCAGCCAATTCAGGAGCGAGCAGTACTTC. Translation: CASSQFRSEQYF.

This clonotype was counted between two and nine times. The chain joins TRBV6-1 to TRBJ1-1; D is uncertain. This CDR3 region has 15 residues. Germline CDR1 MNHNS, CDR2 SASEGT. V gave up 7 bases and J gave up 6 bases, with 21 bases separating them. In nucleotides, the CDR3 is TGTGCCAGCATCCCCCCCAAGGGAGAGAATTCTGAAGCTTTCTTT. Protein product: CASIPPKGENSEAFF.

This clonotype was picked up many times. This rearrangement joins TRBV12-3 or TRBV12-4 to TRBJ1-3; D not resolved. This CDR3 region has 14 residues. V was pared by 6 bases and J by 2 bases, with 11 bases between. CDR3 coding DNA: TGTGCCAGCAGCAGGACCGGGGCTGGAAACACCATATATTTT. It encodes CASSRTGAGNTIYF.

This clonotype was observed at least ten times. The chain employs TRBV4-1 and TRBJ2-3; D unresolved. V was cut by 4 bases and J by 8 bases, with 19 bases left in between. This CDR3 spans 15 amino acids. Germline CDR1 and CDR2: MGHRA and YSYEKL. CDR3 in DNA: TGCGCCAGCAGCCTATTCGAAGTCCCCAATCCTACGCAGTATTTT. This sequence encodes CASSLFEVPNPTQYF.